The sequence of this TCR beta chain was determined in a study of blood T cell repertoires in COVID-19. Across the study: COVID-19 samples, acute and convalescent, were from the United States, Italy and Spain.

CDR1 and CDR2 (germline): MNHNS, SASEGT. The CDR3 spans 18 residues. With 0 bases clipped from V and 0 bases from J, the junction kept 8 bases outside the gene matches. The repertoire was sequenced with immunoSEQ multiplex PCR; TCRdb's copy has only in-frame clones and lacks some. The sample shows more than 110,000 clones, 65% to 90% of them seen only once. This TCR derives from a man aged 50 or older with acute or convalescent COVID-19. The gene calls are TRBV6-1 and TRBJ2-1; 7 positions agree with TRBD1. The sample comprised peripheral blood. CDR3 amino acids: CASSEAPWGQSSYNEQFF. DNA for the CDR3: TGTGCCAGCAGTGAAGCCCCCTGGGGACAGAGCTCCTACAATGAGCAGTTCTTC.